This TCR beta chain was identified in a study of cytomegalovirus exposure and HLA in healthy donors. General observations from the study: CMV serostatus alone was available as immune exposure information. Prior analysis indicated that the majority of TCR beta V segments exhibited productivity approximately 87% or approximately 30% of the time. V- and J-gene trimming of TCR beta was linked (in a later analysis) to a missense DCLRE1C variant.

Researchers ran the PCR with 60 Vbeta and 13 Jbeta primers. Sequencing was performed with immunoSEQ multiplex PCR; in TCRdb, only in-frame clones are kept and a portion is missing. Here the sample spans some 45,000 clones, 87% being singletons. Trimming took 1 base from V and 1 from J; bases not matched to a gene: 7. The CDR3 covers 18 residues. Germline V gene data show CDR1 as SEHNR and CDR2 as FQNEAQ (reference sequence). As for this clone: The target antigen is unknown.

The gene calls are TRBV7-9 and TRBJ2-6, with 7 bases identical to TRBD1. The sequence was collected from a woman aged 40 to 55 in good health and CMV-seropositive. Input material: PBMCs. CDR3 sequence: CASSLGRGGTSGANVLTF. The DNA of the CDR3 is TGTGCCAGCAGCTTAGGAAGAGGGGGCACTTCTGGGGCCAACGTCCTGACTTTC.